A single sample is the source of the 5 T cell receptor beta chains below, sequenced in a study of blood T cell repertoires in COVID-19. The assay was immunoSEQ multiplex PCR, and TCRdb's table has in-frame clones only and misses some. The sample lists about 300,000 clones; around 90% were seen once. Source material: PBMCs or T cells enriched from blood (not recorded which). These receptors all come from a man aged 55 to 70 who had recovered from COVID-19.

V and J are TRBV27 and TRBJ1-1; D is undetermined. CDR3 length: 13 amino acids. With 5 bases removed from V and 3 bases from J, the gap between germline ends came to 10 bases. Germline assignment: CDR1 MNHEY and CDR2 SMNVEV (reference sequence). The CDR3 protein is CASSLTLDTEAFF. The DNA for the CDR3 is TGTGCCAGCAGTCTGACACTAGACACTGAAGCTTTCTTT.

CDR3 in DNA: TGTGCCAGCAGCTTCAGGGATGCCTATGGCTACACCTTC. It yields the protein CASSFRDAYGYTF. The chain has TRBV7-9 and TRBJ1-2; a weak D match, TRBD1 (5 bases). The CDR3 contains 13 residues. Germline loops: CDR1 SEHNR, CDR2 FQNEAQ (reference sequence). The V end was cut by 3 bases, the J end by 4 bases, with 9 bases between.

This clone appeared once. The rearrangement joins TRBV4-1 to TRBJ1-1; no reliable D call. Germline assignment: CDR1 MGHRA and CDR2 YSYEKL. Deletions cut 6 bases from V and 0 bases from J, with 8 bases between. The CDR3 runs to 13 residues. Here the CDR3 reads CASRERLNTEAFF. CDR3 nucleotide sequence: TGCGCCAGCAGGGAGCGGTTGAACACTGAAGCTTTCTTT.

The chain links TRBV27 to TRBJ1-5; D is undetermined. V dropped 3 bases and J dropped 4 bases, with 13 bases sitting between them. Germline V gives CDR1 MNHEY, CDR2 SMNVEV (reference sequence). CDR3 length: 15 amino acids. DNA of the CDR3: TGTGCCAGCAGTTTCGAGGCGGAAAGAAATCAGCCCCAGCATTTT. It yields the protein CASSFEAERNQPQHF.

J is TRBJ2-7 and V is TRBV28; D unresolved. The V gene lost 11 bases and the J gene lost 4 bases, with 24 bases spanning the gap. Germline CDR1 reads MDHEN; CDR2 reads SYDVKM. This CDR3 contains 15 residues. The chain's CDR3 is CAATPSRLASYEQYF. The CDR3 region has the DNA TGTGCCGCGACTCCGTCTCGACTCGCCTCGTACGAGCAGTACTTC.